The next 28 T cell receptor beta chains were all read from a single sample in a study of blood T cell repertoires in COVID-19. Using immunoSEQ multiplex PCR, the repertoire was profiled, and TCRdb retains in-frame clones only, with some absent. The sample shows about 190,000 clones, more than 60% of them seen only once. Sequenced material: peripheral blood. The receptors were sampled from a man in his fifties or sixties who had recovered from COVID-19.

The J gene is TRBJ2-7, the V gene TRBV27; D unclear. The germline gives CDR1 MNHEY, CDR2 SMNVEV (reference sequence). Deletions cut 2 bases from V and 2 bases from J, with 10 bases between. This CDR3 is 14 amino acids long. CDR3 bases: TGTGCCAGCAGTTTAAAGTACGTAGCCTACGAGCAGTACTTC. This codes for CASSLKYVAYEQYF.

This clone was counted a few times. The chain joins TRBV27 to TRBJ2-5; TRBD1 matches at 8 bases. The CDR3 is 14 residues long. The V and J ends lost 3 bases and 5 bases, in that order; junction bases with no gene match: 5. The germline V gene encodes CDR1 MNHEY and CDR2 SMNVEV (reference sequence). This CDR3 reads CASSLDRALETQYF. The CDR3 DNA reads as TGTGCCAGCAGTTTGGACAGGGCTCTGGAGACCCAGTACTTC.

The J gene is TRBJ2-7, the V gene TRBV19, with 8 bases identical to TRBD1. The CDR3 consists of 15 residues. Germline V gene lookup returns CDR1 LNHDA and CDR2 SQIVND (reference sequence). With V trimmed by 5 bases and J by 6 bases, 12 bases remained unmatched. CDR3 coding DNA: TGTGCCAGTAGTCTCTCGGCAGGGGGCTTTCTCGAGCAGTACTTC. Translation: CASSLSAGGFLEQYF.

DNA for the CDR3: TGTGCCAGCAGCGGAAGCGGGAGGGACGGCGGGGAGCTGTTTTTT. Residues: CASSGSGRDGGELFF. V usage is TRBV9 and J usage is TRBJ2-2; 10 bases align to TRBD2. V lost 3 bases, J lost 7 bases, and 6 bases stayed unmatched. The CDR3 length is 15 residues. Germline lookup yields CDR1 SGDLS and CDR2 YYNGEE.

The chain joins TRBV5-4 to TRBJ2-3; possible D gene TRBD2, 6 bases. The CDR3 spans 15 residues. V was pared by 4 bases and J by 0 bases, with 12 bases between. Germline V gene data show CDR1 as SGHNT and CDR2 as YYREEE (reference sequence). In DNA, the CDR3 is TGTGCCAGCAGCCCTGGACTACATAGCACAGATACGCAGTATTTT. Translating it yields CASSPGLHSTDTQYF.

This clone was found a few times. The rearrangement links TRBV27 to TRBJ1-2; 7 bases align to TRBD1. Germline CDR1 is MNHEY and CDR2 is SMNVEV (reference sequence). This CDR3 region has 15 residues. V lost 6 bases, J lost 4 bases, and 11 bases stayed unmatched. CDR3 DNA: TGTGCCAGCAGCTACAAACCGGGACAGACCTATGGCTACACCTTC. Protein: CASSYKPGQTYGYTF.

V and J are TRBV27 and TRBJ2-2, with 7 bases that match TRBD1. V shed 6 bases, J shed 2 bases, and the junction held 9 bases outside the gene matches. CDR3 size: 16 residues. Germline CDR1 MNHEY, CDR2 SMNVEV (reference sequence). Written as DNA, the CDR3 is TGTGCCAGCAGACCAAACCGGGACAGAAACACCGGGGAGCTGTTTTTT. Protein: CASRPNRDRNTGELFF.

The CDR3 DNA sequence: TGTGCCAGCAGCCAGGGGACAGGGGGCGACTCTGGGGCCAACGTCCTGACTTTC. Translating it yields CASSQGTGGDSGANVLTF. V usage is TRBV11-2 and J usage is TRBJ2-6; TRBD1 matches 12 bases. The V segment lost 5 bases and the J segment 0 bases; nucleotides outside the gene matches: 5. Per the germline V gene, CDR1 is SGHAT and CDR2 is FQNNGV. The CDR3 totals 18 residues.

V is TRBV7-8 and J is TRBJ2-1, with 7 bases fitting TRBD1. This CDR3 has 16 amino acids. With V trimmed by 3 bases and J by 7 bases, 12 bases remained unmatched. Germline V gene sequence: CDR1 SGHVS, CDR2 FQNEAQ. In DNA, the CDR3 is TGTGCCAGCAGCTTGCGACAGGGTTACTGGATGAATGAGCAGTTCTTC. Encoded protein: CASSLRQGYWMNEQFF. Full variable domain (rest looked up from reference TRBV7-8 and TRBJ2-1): GAGVSQSPRYKVAKRGQDVALRCDPISGHVSLFWYQQALGQGPEFLTYFQNEAQLDKSGLPSDRFFAERPEGSVSTLKIQRTQQEDSAVYLCASSLRQGYWMNEQFFGPGTRLTVL.

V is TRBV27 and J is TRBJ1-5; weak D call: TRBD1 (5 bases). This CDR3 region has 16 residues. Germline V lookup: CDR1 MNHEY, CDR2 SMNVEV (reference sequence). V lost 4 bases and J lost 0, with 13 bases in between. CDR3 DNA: TGTGCCAGCAGTTCGGGGGGGTTTGGTAGCAATCAGCCCCAGCATTTT. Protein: CASSSGGFGSNQPQHF.

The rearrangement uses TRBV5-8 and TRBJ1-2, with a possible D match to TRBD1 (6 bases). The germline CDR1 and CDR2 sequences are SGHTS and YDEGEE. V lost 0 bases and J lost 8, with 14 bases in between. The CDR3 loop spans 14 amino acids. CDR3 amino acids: CASSLAGTPTGYTF. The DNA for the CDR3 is TGTGCCAGCAGCTTGGCCGGGACACCGACGGGCTACACCTTC.

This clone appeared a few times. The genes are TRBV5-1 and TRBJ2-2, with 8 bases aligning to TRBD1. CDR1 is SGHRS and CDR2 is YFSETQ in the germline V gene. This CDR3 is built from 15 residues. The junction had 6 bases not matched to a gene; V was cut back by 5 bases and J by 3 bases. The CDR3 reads CASRGGQGYTGELFF. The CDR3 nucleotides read TGCGCCAGCAGGGGCGGACAGGGATACACCGGGGAGCTGTTTTTT.

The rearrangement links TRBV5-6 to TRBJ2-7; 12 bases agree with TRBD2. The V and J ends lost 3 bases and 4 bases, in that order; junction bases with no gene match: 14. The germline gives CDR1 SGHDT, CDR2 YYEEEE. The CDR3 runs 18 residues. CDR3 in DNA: TGTGCCAGCAGCTGGCTAGCGGGAGGGCCGGTTGTTAAATACGAGCAGTACTTC. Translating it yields CASSWLAGGPVVKYEQYF.

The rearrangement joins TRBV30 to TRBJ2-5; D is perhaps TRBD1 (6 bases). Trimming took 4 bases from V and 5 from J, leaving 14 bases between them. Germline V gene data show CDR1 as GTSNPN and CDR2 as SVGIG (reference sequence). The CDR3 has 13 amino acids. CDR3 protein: CAWKGRGRETQYF. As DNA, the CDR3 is TGTGCCTGGAAAGGCAGGGGCAGGGAGACCCAGTACTTC.

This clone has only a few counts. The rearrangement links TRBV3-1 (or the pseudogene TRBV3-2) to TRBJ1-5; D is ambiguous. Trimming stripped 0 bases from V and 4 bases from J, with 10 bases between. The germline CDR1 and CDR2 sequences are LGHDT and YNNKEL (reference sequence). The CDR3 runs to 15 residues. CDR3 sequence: CASSQDLGANQPQHF. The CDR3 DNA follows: TGTGCCAGCAGCCAAGATCTTGGAGCGAATCAGCCCCAGCATTTT.

The CDR3 reads CASSPVREEQYF. In DNA, the CDR3 is TGTGCCAGCTCACCAGTCAGGGAAGAGCAGTACTTC. The chain is built from TRBV18 and TRBJ2-7; a weak D match, TRBD1 (5 bases). V was cut by 2 bases and J by 7 bases, with 9 bases left in between. The CDR3 consists of 12 residues. Germline CDR1 reads KGHSH; CDR2 reads LQKENI.

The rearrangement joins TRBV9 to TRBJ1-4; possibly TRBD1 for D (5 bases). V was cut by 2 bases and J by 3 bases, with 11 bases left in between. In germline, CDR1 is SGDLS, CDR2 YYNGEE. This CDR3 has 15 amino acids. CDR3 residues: CASSVVGGANEKLFF. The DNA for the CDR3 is TGTGCCAGCAGCGTCGTCGGGGGGGCTAATGAAAAACTGTTTTTT.

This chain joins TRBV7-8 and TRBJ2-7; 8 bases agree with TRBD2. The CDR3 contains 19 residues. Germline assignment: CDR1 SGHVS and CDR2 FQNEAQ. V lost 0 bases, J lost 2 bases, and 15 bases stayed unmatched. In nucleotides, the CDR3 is TGTGCCAGCAGCTTAGCATCCGGGAGGGGTTCAATTCTTCCCTACGAGCAGTACTTC. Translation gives CASSLASGRGSILPYEQYF.

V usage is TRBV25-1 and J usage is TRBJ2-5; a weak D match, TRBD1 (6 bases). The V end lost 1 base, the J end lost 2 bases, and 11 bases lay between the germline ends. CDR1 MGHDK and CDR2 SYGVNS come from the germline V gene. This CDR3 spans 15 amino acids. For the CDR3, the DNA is TGTGCCAGCAGTGAATTGGCTAGGGGGCAAGAGACCCAGTACTTC. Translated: CASSELARGQETQYF.

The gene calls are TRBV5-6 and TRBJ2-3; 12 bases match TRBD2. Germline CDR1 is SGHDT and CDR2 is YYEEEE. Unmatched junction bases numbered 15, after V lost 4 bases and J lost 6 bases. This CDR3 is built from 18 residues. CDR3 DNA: TGTGCCAGCAGCCGTGGCTGGACTAGCGGGATTGGTCAGGATACGCAGTATTTT. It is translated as CASSRGWTSGIGQDTQYF.

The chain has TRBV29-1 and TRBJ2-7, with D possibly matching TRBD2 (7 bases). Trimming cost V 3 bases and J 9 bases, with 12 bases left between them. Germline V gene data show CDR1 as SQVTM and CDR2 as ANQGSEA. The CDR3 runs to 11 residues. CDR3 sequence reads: CSVEEGEGQYF. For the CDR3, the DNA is TGCAGCGTTGAGGAGGGGGAGGGGCAGTACTTC.

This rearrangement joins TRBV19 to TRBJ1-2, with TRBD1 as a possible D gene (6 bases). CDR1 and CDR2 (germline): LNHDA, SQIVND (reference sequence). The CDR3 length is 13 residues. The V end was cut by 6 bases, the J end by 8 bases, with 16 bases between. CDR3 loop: CASRQGQQGGYTF. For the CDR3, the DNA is TGTGCCAGTAGGCAAGGACAGCAAGGGGGCTACACCTTC.

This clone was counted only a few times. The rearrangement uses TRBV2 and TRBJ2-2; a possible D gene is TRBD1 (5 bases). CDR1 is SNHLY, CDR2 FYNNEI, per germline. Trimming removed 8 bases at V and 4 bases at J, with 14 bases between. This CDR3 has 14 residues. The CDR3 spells CASHRLKSTGELFF. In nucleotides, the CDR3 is TGTGCCAGCCACAGGCTAAAAAGCACCGGGGAGCTGTTTTTT. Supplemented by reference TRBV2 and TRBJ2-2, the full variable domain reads EPEVTQTPSHQVTQMGQEVILRCVPISNHLYFYWYRQILGQKVEFLVSFYNNEISEKSEIFDDQFSVERPDGSNFTLKIRSTKLEDSAMYFCASHRLKSTGELFFGEGSRLTVL.

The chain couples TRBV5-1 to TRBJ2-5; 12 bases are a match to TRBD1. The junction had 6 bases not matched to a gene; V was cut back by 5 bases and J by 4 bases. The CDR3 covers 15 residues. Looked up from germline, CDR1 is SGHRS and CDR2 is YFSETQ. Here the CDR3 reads CASRTGQGARETQYF. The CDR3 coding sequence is TGCGCCAGCAGAACGGGACAGGGGGCCCGAGAGACCCAGTACTTC.

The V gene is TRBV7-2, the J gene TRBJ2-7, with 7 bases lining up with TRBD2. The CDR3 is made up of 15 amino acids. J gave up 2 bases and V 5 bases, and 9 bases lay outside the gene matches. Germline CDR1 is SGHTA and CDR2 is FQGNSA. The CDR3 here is CASSPRYSGTYEQYF. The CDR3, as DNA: TGTGCCAGCAGCCCGCGCTACAGCGGGACCTACGAGCAGTACTTC.

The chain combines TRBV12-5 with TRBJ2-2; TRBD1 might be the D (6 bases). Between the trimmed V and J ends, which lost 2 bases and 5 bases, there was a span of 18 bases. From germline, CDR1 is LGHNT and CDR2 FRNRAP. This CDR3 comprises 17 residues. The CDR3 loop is CASGLRNTGQVTGELFF. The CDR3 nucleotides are TGTGCTAGTGGTTTGCGAAATACGGGACAAGTAACCGGGGAGCTGTTTTTT.

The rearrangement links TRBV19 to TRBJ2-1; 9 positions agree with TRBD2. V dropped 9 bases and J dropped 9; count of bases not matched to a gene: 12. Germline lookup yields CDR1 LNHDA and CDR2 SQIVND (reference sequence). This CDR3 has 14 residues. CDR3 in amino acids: CASRKAGGHSEQFF. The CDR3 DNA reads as TGTGCCAGCCGGAAAGCGGGAGGCCATAGTGAGCAGTTCTTC.

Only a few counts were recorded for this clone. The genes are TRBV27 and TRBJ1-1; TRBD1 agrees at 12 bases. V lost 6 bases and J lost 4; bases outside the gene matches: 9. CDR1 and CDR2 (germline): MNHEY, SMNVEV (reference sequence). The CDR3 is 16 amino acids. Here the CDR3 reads CASSQPGQGALTEAFF. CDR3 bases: TGTGCCAGCAGCCAACCGGGACAGGGGGCTCTCACTGAAGCTTTCTTT.